This TCR beta chain derives from a study of cytomegalovirus exposure and HLA in healthy donors (dated by TCRdb to about 2017). Study-level background: According to an earlier analysis of 550 to 750 of the donors, 200 million or so T cells yielded roughly 110 million unique TCR beta sequences and about 300 Gb of sequence data. Among about 400 genotyped donors of the cohort, an average of around 250,000 unique TCR beta nucleotide sequences was sequenced per donor, of which 15% to 20% were non-productive. HLA typing covered class I and class II loci at four-digit resolution. Rather than using new phenotypic data, the later analysis identified candidate immune exposures from TCR beta sequences and from how often those sequences occurred across donors. Among the roughly 390 genotyped donors, under 90% belonged to the genetic ancestry cluster associated with self-reported Caucasian donors. Along with the roughly 700-subject first cohort, a separate validation cohort of over 90 different subjects was used. All discovery cohort repertoires had been generated using a single sequencing platform. Four or five DR-DQ haplotypes were treated as single units for association and clustering because of strong linkage in the cohort. High-throughput TCR immunosequencing, statistical association of individual TCRs with disease status, and machine learning were combined to predict cytomegalovirus infection status. To study patterns of TCR occurrence, a later analysis re-analyzed previously published TCR beta repertoires from hundreds of donors and added high-resolution HLA genotyping. Typing coverage varied by locus: 629-630 donors for A, B, C, DRB1 and DQB1; 500 to 550 for DQA1; more than 600 for DPA1; roughly 450 for DPB1. A later genetic analysis took genome-wide SNP genotypes for about 55% of the roughly 700 donors and used that subset as a discovery cohort. An early release that covered 640 HLA-typed donors contained about 300 gigabases of sequencing data and tens of millions of unique TCR sequences. Donor age, sex, ethnicity and CMV serostatus were compiled together with the repertoire data. The study aimed to test whether cataloging public T cell receptors could reveal signatures of past pathogen exposure. Using immunosequencing, the study profiled T cell repertoires from around 680 subjects and related those repertoires to cytomegalovirus serostatus. An earlier analysis of 587 of the donors used high-throughput TCR beta sequencing to judge whether each TCR beta V gene segment behaved as functional or pseudogenic.

In regard to this clone: Its antigen specificity is not known. Per-base qualities were not stored, and no clone one base away is much larger.

The cohort comprised fewer than 700 healthy bone marrow donors. At the time of sampling, all cohort members were nominally healthy, though unrecorded immune exposures were likely present. The donor tested CMV seronegative and was one of the 352 seronegative cohort members. Every donor gave a peripheral blood sample, and the peripheral blood mononuclear cells from that sample were used for TCR beta sequencing. The Qiagen DNeasy Blood Extraction Kit was used to extract genomic DNA from the blood cell samples. Library method: the immunoSEQ multiplex PCR assay. A mixture of 60 forward primers for TCR Vbeta segments and 13 reverse primers for TCR Jbeta segments was used in the multiplex PCR. Amplification of the CDR3 region of rearranged TCR beta genes was performed with a multiplex PCR assay on genomic DNA. On the Illumina HiSeq System, the amplified TCR beta libraries were sequenced as 87-base-pair reads. Regarding the original processing steps: A later analysis counted approximately 76 million unique TCR beta chains across the 666 repertoires, and 10 million to 11 million of these chains were shared by at least two donors. Raw reads were error-corrected and collapsed into unique sequences by a nearest-neighbor algorithm in which closely related sequences were merged to remove PCR and sequencing errors. To assign V, D and J gene segments, CDR3 sequences were aligned to IMGT reference sequences. For a sequence to be retained, a match of at least six nucleotides to both a V gene segment and a J gene segment was required. A rearrangement counted as productive if the CDR3 had no stop codons and remained in frame with V and J, and every other rearrangement counted as non-productive. Following IMGT convention, CDR3 was defined as the stretch from the second conserved V-encoded cysteine to the conserved J-encoded phenylalanine. The earlier analysis of approximately 500 of the donors excluded sequences that lacked an unambiguous match to a single V gene segment. An earlier analysis of about 590 of the donors classified V segments as functional when productive rearrangements were above 56.7% and as segregating when the standard deviation between donors was above 5%. A statistical classification framework was built to diagnose cytomegalovirus status from the catalog of TCR beta chain sequences. A later analysis assigned V and J genes by comparing TCR nucleotide sequences with IMGT/GENE-DB human TR gene sequences. A later analysis assigned CDR3 sequences and most-parsimonious VDJ recombination scenarios with the TCRdist pipeline. In a later analysis, every TCR beta chain was defined by the combination of its CDR3 amino acid sequence and its V-gene family, and reads without a unique V-gene family were dropped. A later analysis removed 500 to 600 highly shared, low-generation-probability nucleotide sequences to deal with suspected cross-contamination and a sequencing artifact. In a later analysis, a clonal expansion index for each public chain was calculated from normalized within-repertoire ranks of inferred template counts. In a later analysis, generation probabilities were computed using a VDJ recombination model fitted to out-of-frame rearrangements, and the results were checked against IGoR. A later analysis scored TCR-TCR, TCR-HLA and TCR-CMV co-occurrence with hypergeometric tests, applying a repertoire-size bias correction to TCR pairs. In a later analysis, false discovery rates were estimated by permuting HLA or CMV assignments 20 times. In a later analysis, co-occurring TCRs were grouped with DBSCAN, and TCRdist sequence similarity was added when clustering was performed within HLA-allele-positive subsets. Co-occurrence clustering excluded repertoires with fewer than 30,000 or more than 120,000 public chains, plus five with anomalous nucleotide sharing. TCRdb retrieved this table from immuneACCESS and kept in-frame rearrangements only. Not all clones are present; in checked studies, unresolved V genes account for under half, and no reason is known for the remainder. That table supplies the V and J calls and clone size; D and trimming were determined from the DNA. The table for this sample lists about 120,000 clones; approximately 78% of them were counted only once. 1.4% to 1.5% of the sample comes from the top ten.

Broad study findings and their caveats: In the study, 150 to 200 TCR beta chains were listed as associated with cytomegalovirus. The presence/absence analyses assumed that sequencing depth was roughly uniform across donors, and that assumption may not be true. In this cohort, only TCR beta chains were sequenced, and detectable features were limited by the absence of alpha or paired-chain data. While some public TCRs were present in many individuals, most TCR sequences turned up only very rarely across donors. Broadly in line with IMGT annotations, most TCR beta V segments showed up in productive rearrangements about 87% or about 30% of the time in an earlier analysis of about 500 of the donors. Because HLA typing was unavailable for some donors at each locus, only the typed subset was used in association tests. Specific HLA alleles were associated with 15,000 to 20,000 TCR beta sequences at a false discovery rate of 0.05 in a later analysis. In a later analysis, TCR association rates were found to vary across HLA loci, with the most associated TCRs seen for DRB1 alleles and the fewest for HLA-C alleles. A cluster of highly shared sequence variants was judged likely to represent a technical artifact of the sequencing pipeline. Because counts were too low, about 18 rarely observed V segments, including chromosome 9 orphons, were excluded from the earlier analysis of 587 of the donors. Linkage disequilibrium might explain the correlated functional status among segregating V segments, but an unknown experimental factor could not be excluded. Assigning TCR associations to individual alleles was difficult when HLA alleles, especially DR and DQ, strongly co-occurred. A later genetic analysis reported fewer N-insertions in productive TCRs among donors in an Asian-associated ancestry cluster than the roughly 700-donor mean. Three of the identified cytomegalovirus-associated TCR beta chains were confirmed in vitro to be specific for cytomegalovirus antigens. CMV serostatus was the only immune exposure information available for the cohort. It was suggested by the authors that the approach could potentially be generalized to other disease states and immunological phenotypes. In both the original and validation cohorts, the classifier was reported to diagnose cytomegalovirus status with high specificity and sensitivity. A further reported finding was that TCR beta sequences accurately predicted the HLA-A and HLA-B alleles for most subjects in the first cohort. In a later analysis, HLA-associated TCR beta chains were found to be more clonally expanded and to have lower generation probabilities than equally common non-associated chains. In a later genetic analysis, a missense DCLRE1C variant was associated with V-gene and J-gene trimming of TCR beta chains, and the association was replicated in an independent cohort. In a later analysis, several top co-occurrence clusters were reported to appear linked to parvovirus B19, influenza, CMV and Epstein-Barr virus. In a later analysis, most CMV-associated TCR beta chains were found to appear HLA-restricted, with HLA associations seemingly driven largely by CMV exposure.

The sequence derives from a female donor in good health and CMV-seronegative. The sample was PBMCs.

The DNA sequence is given as TGTGCCAGCAGTTTATCCTGGCGGGACCAAGAGACCCAGTACTTC. This sequence encodes CASSLSWRDQETQYF. This chain is built from TRBV27 and TRBJ2-5; D gene: possibly TRBD2, on 5 matching bases. The CDR1 and CDR2 encoded by the germline V gene (reference sequence) are MNHEY and SMNVEV. Counted from cysteine to phenylalanine, this CDR3 has 15 amino acids. Left in the record is the CDR3 DNA by itself, 45 bases read in frame from the first base. Trimming takes 0 bases from V and 0 bases from J, and the germline ends sit 8 bases apart.